This is a list of T cell receptor beta chains from one sample in a study of blood T cell repertoires in COVID-19. This table comes from immunoSEQ multiplex PCR, and its TCRdb copy is limited to in-frame clones, with some not included. In the table there are 100,000 or so clones, around 86% of which are singletons. The specimen was peripheral blood. These receptors came from a man aged 50-60 years with acute or convalescent COVID-19. Both conserved end residues are part of each CDR3. Each record gives: D gene, J gene, clone size, V gene, CDR3 protein, CDR3 DNA. The D gene is left open where the match is weak. A clone size is listed for some rows: how often the clone was seen (once, few, many), or a class if it is expanded.

NA,TRBJ2-6,once,TRBV27,CASSPSLGANVLTF,TGTGCCAGCAGTCCATCCCTAGGGGCCAACGTCCTGACTTTC
NA,TRBJ2-2,few,TRBV7-3,CASSFFARTDSNTGELFF,TGTGCCAGCAGCTTTTTCGCAAGGACAGACTCGAACACCGGGGAGCTGTTTTTT
TRBD1,TRBJ1-4,NA,TRBV12-5,CASGLILRGRAEKLFF,TGTGCTAGTGGTTTGATTCTAAGGGGGCGGGCTGAAAAACTGTTTTTT
NA,TRBJ1-2,NA,TRBV24-1,CATSDFRGGYTF,TGTGCCACCAGTGATTTCAGAGGGGGCTACACCTTC
TRBD1,TRBJ1-4,NA,TRBV28,CASRWGRGLNTNEKLFF,TGTGCCAGCAGGTGGGGCAGGGGGCTGAATACTAATGAAAAACTGTTTTTT
NA,TRBJ1-2,NA,TRBV27,CASSLTGFYGYTF,TGTGCCAGCAGTCTGACGGGGTTTTATGGCTACACCTTC
NA,TRBJ1-6,NA,TRBV6-5,CASRRQPSYNSPLHF,TGTGCCAGCCGACGACAGCCCTCCTATAATTCACCCCTCCACTTT
TRBD1,TRBJ1-5,NA,TRBV2,CASSEGSDRAAQHF,TGTGCCAGCAGTGAAGGTTCGGACAGGGCCGCCCAGCATTTT
TRBD1,TRBJ1-1,NA,TRBV25-1,CASSSGQGSEAFF,TGTGCCAGCAGCTCGGGACAGGGCTCTGAAGCTTTCTTT
TRBD2,TRBJ2-1,few,TRBV4-2,CASSQDPGGGYNEQFF,TGTGCCAGCAGCCAAGATCCGGGAGGGGGATACAATGAGCAGTTCTTC
NA,TRBJ2-3,NA,TRBV7-9,CASSLATGSPSTDTQYF,TGTGCCAGCAGCTTAGCCACAGGGTCCCCTAGCACAGATACGCAGTATTTT
TRBD2,TRBJ2-7,NA,TRBV19,CASSLGLAASYEQYF,TGTGCCAGTAGTCTCGGACTAGCGGCCTCCTACGAGCAGTACTTC
TRBD1,TRBJ1-3,NA,TRBV6-5,CASSSRGASGNTIYF,TGTGCCAGCAGTTCCAGGGGGGCGTCTGGAAACACCATATATTTT
TRBD2,TRBJ2-7,NA,TRBV7-6,CASSLGGELAGGEQYF,TGTGCCAGCAGCTTAGGGGGGGAACTAGCGGGAGGCGAGCAGTACTTC
NA,TRBJ2-1,NA,TRBV21-1,CASKGDTRSYNEQFF,TGTGCCAGCAAGGGGGACACACGCTCCTACAATGAGCAGTTCTTC
NA,TRBJ2-2,NA,TRBV14,CASRKGLNTGELFF,TGTGCCAGCAGAAAAGGACTTAACACCGGGGAGCTGTTTTTT
TRBD1,TRBJ2-7,NA,TRBV19,CASSISPGGNYEQYF,TGTGCCAGTAGTATTTCCCCAGGGGGAAACTACGAGCAGTACTTC
TRBD2,TRBJ2-7,NA,TRBV30,CAWRSGGPTYEQYF,TGTGCCTGGAGAAGCGGGGGACCGACCTACGAGCAGTACTTC
TRBD1,TRBJ1-2,once,TRBV7-2,CASSSTRGFFGYTF,TGTGCCAGCAGCTCGACCAGGGGGTTCTTTGGCTACACCTTC
NA,TRBJ1-4,NA,TRBV19,CASRSGATNEKLFF,TGTGCCAGCCGCTCGGGAGCAACTAATGAAAAACTGTTTTTT
NA,TRBJ2-7,NA,TRBV28,CASSWVGGSNEQYF,TGTGCCAGCAGTTGGGTTGGGGGGTCCAACGAGCAGTACTTC
NA,TRBJ2-1,NA,TRBV21-1,CASTLGQGAYNEQFF,TGTGCCAGCACCTTAGGTCAGGGGGCCTACAATGAGCAGTTCTTC
NA,TRBJ1-5,NA,TRBV5-6,CASSVGNQPQHF,TGTGCCAGCAGCGTCGGCAATCAGCCCCAGCATTTT
NA,TRBJ1-3,NA,TRBV11-3,CASRPQFSGNTIYF,TGTGCCAGCAGACCGCAGTTCTCTGGAAACACCATATATTTT
TRBD2,TRBJ2-1,few,TRBV15,CATSITRLAGGGIEQFF,TGTGCCACCAGCATAACGCGACTAGCGGGGGGAGGGATTGAGCAGTTCTTC
NA,TRBJ2-6,once,TRBV6-4,CASSSSMAPGANVLTF,TGTGCCAGCAGTTCCTCCATGGCTCCTGGGGCCAACGTCCTGACTTTC
NA,TRBJ1-2,NA,TRBV12-3/TRBV12-4,CASSLDRLRGYTF,TGTGCCAGCAGCCTCGACAGGCTCCGAGGCTACACCTTC
TRBD2,TRBJ2-2,NA,TRBV3-1/TRBV3-2,CASSQDWGGWELFF,TGTGCCAGCAGCCAAGATTGGGGGGGATGGGAGCTGTTTTTT